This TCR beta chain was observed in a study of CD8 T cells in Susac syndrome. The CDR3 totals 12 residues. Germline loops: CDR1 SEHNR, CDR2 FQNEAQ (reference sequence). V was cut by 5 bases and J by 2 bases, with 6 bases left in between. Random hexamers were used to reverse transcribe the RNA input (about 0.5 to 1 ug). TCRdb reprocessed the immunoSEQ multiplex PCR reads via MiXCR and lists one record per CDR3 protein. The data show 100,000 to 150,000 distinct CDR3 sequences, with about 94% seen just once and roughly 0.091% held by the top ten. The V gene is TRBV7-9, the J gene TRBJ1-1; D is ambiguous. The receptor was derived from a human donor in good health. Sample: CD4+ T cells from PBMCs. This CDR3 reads CASSRINTEAFF. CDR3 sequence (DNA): TGTGCCAGCAGCCGGATTAACACTGAAGCTTTCTTT.